These 22 T cell receptor beta chains were sequenced from one sample in a study of cytomegalovirus exposure and HLA in healthy donors. 60 Vbeta and 13 Jbeta primers were used in PCR. Sequencing was performed with immunoSEQ multiplex PCR; in TCRdb, only in-frame clones are kept and a portion is missing. The sample consists of 150,000 to 200,000 clones, about 90% of them appearing once. Sequencing input: PBMCs. The receptors here all came from a girl under two years old in good health and CMV-seronegative.

A single count supports this clone. This chain connects TRBV2 to TRBJ2-3; tentative D call: TRBD1 (6 bases). V was pared by 2 bases and J by 4 bases, with 13 bases between. The germline V gene encodes CDR1 SNHLY and CDR2 FYNNEI. This CDR3 has 15 amino acids. The CDR3: CASSETGMGSDTQYF. Here the CDR3 DNA reads TGTGCCAGCAGTGAAACAGGGATGGGATCAGATACGCAGTATTTT. The whole variable domain, filled in from reference TRBV2 and TRBJ2-3, reads EPEVTQTPSHQVTQMGQEVILRCVPISNHLYFYWYRQILGQKVEFLVSFYNNEISEKSEIFDDQFSVERPDGSNFTLKIRSTKLEDSAMYFCASSETGMGSDTQYFGPGTRLTVL.

The rearrangement joins TRBV5-1 to TRBJ2-5, with 15 bases fitting TRBD2. With 6 bases clipped from V and 1 base from J, the junction kept 4 bases outside the gene matches. The CDR3 totals 16 residues. Germline CDR1 is SGHRS and CDR2 is YFSETQ. CDR3 sequence (DNA): TGCGCCAGCACCCCGGGACTAGCGGGGGGCCAAGAGACCCAGTACTTC. This sequence encodes CASTPGLAGGQETQYF.

This chain uses TRBV29-1 with TRBJ1-2; 12 bases match TRBD1. The V segment lost 4 bases and the J segment 4 bases; nucleotides outside the gene matches: 1. The CDR3 totals 13 residues. The germline V gene encodes CDR1 SQVTM and CDR2 ANQGSEA. The chain's CDR3 is CSVGDRGLYGYTF. The CDR3, as DNA: TGCAGCGTTGGGGACAGGGGGCTCTATGGCTACACCTTC.

The chain has TRBV15 and TRBJ1-6, with D possibly TRBD1 on 6 matching bases. Germline assignment: CDR1 LNHNV and CDR2 YYDKDF (reference sequence). This CDR3 is 17 amino acids long. V was cut by 4 bases and J by 5 bases, with 18 bases left in between. The CDR3 region is CATSNGQIVLNNSPLHF. CDR3 sequence (DNA): TGTGCCACCAGCAACGGACAGATCGTGCTGAATAATTCACCCCTCCACTTT.

Worth noting for this clone: The germline gene is not matched at one end of the junction; a read error may be the cause. V is TRBV7-9 and J is TRBJ1-2; a possible D gene is TRBD1 (5 bases). From germline, CDR1 is SEHNR and CDR2 FQNEAQ (reference sequence). The CDR3 is 14 amino acids. The CDR3 loop reads CSSSPFQGNYGYTF. The CDR3 DNA reads as TGTTCCAGCAGCCCCTTTCAGGGAAACTATGGCTACACCTTC.

This sequence joins TRBV18 and TRBJ2-7; TRBD1 matches 9 bases. The junction had 8 bases not matched to a gene; V was cut back by 3 bases and J by 2 bases. This CDR3 region has 16 residues. Germline V gene lookup returns CDR1 KGHSH and CDR2 LQKENI. The CDR3: CASSPTAGTGTYEQYF. Written as DNA, the CDR3 is TGTGCCAGCTCACCGACCGCCGGGACAGGGACCTACGAGCAGTACTTC. The full variable domain, its missing parts supplied by reference TRBV18 and TRBJ2-7, is NAGVMQNPRHLVRRRGQEARLRCSPMKGHSHVYWYRQLPEEGLKFMVYLQKENIIDESGMPKERFSAEFPKEGPSILRIQQVVRGDSAAYFCASSPTAGTGTYEQYFGPGTRLTVT.

The chain uses TRBV5-1 and TRBJ2-1; D is perhaps TRBD2 (5 bases). Germline V lookup: CDR1 SGHRS, CDR2 YFSETQ. V was shortened by 2 bases and J by 5 bases, with 14 bases between the two germline ends. The CDR3 is 15 amino acids. The DNA of the CDR3 is TGCGCCAGCAGCTTAGCGGTGTCCCGGCACAATGAGCAGTTCTTC. Translation gives CASSLAVSRHNEQFF.

The V gene is TRBV7-6, the J gene TRBJ2-1; 11 nucleotides agree with TRBD2. The J segment lost 8 bases and the V segment lost 5 bases, leaving 5 bases of the junction unmatched. Germline V lookup: CDR1 SGHVS, CDR2 FNYEAQ. The CDR3 loop spans 14 amino acids. In DNA form, the CDR3 reads TGTGCCAGCAGCCGAGGACTAGCGGGCCATGAGCAGTTCTTC. Amino acids: CASSRGLAGHEQFF.

This clone was detected only once. Distinct nucleotide sequences in the sample also encode this CDR3. The V call is TRBV30, the J call TRBJ2-3; D gene ambiguous. With 0 bases removed from V and 4 bases from J, the gap between germline ends came to 5 bases. The CDR3 runs to 12 residues. Germline V CDR1 and CDR2: GTSNPN, SVGIG (reference sequence). The CDR3 region has the DNA TGTGCCTGGAGTGTCCAGGCAGATACGCAGTATTTT. It translates to CAWSVQADTQYF.

V usage is TRBV10-2 and J usage is TRBJ2-5, with a possible D match to TRBD2 (5 bases). Near its end, the DNA agrees better with TRBJ2-7, so the J call may be wrong. This CDR3 comprises 14 residues. CDR1 is WSHSY, CDR2 SAAADI, per germline. The CDR3 reads CASSESRLAGEQYF. The CDR3 nucleotides are TGCGCCAGCAGTGAGTCAAGGCTAGCTGGCGAGCAGTACTTC.

CDR3 sequence (DNA): TGCGCCAGCAGCCTTAGTGCCGGGGAGCTGTTTTTT. It encodes CASSLSAGELFF. This rearrangement joins TRBV10-1 to TRBJ2-2; D unclear. The ends were cut back, 6 bases at V and 6 bases at J, with 8 bases in the middle. CDR3 size: 12 residues. Germline V CDR1 and CDR2: WNHNN, SYGVQD (reference sequence).

This clone was seen a handful of times. The rearrangement links TRBV30 to TRBJ2-7; tentatively, D is TRBD2 (6 bases). CDR3 length equals 14 residues. Between the trimmed V and J ends, which lost 7 bases and 0 bases, there was a span of 16 bases. The germline V gene has CDR1 GTSNPN and CDR2 SVGIG (reference sequence). This CDR3 reads CASDPSGASYEQYF. CDR3 bases: TGTGCCTCGGACCCGTCGGGAGCCTCCTACGAGCAGTACTTC.

DNA for the CDR3: TGCGCCAGCAGCCCTGGACTAGCGGGAAGGAATGAGCAGTTCTTC. Amino acids: CASSPGLAGRNEQFF. The V gene is TRBV5-1, the J gene TRBJ2-1; 12 bases are shared with TRBD2. Trimming cost V 4 bases and J 7 bases; bases outside gene matches: 6. The CDR3 length is 15 residues. Looked up from germline, CDR1 is SGHRS and CDR2 is YFSETQ.

V and J are TRBV5-1 and TRBJ2-3, with 8 bases aligning to TRBD2. The CDR3 totals 16 residues. The V segment lost 3 bases and the J segment 0 bases; nucleotides outside the gene matches: 6. Germline V lookup: CDR1 SGHRS, CDR2 YFSETQ. For the CDR3, the DNA is TGCGCCAGCAGCTGGGGACTAGGAGCTAGCACAGATACGCAGTATTTT. As protein: CASSWGLGASTDTQYF.

In this sample, this clone turned up a few times. V is TRBV6-1 and J is TRBJ1-6; tentative D call: TRBD1 (6 bases). V shed 3 bases and J shed 6 bases, with 15 bases lying between them. The CDR3 sequence is 16 residues long. Germline loops: CDR1 MNHNS, CDR2 SASEGT. The CDR3 sequence is CASSERGSRGNSPLHF. The CDR3 DNA is TGTGCCAGCAGTGAGCGAGGTTCCAGGGGTAATTCACCCCTCCACTTT.

This chain joins TRBV19 and TRBJ2-1; 10 bases agree with TRBD2. CDR3 length: 14 residues. The germline gives CDR1 LNHDA, CDR2 SQIVND (reference sequence). With 8 bases clipped from V and 9 bases from J, the junction kept 10 bases outside the gene matches. This CDR3 is CASARAGGFIEQFF. CDR3 coding DNA: TGTGCCAGTGCTCGAGCGGGGGGGTTCATTGAGCAGTTCTTC.

V usage is TRBV10-3 and J usage is TRBJ1-1; 7 positions match TRBD1. The CDR3 spans 13 residues. The ends lost 6 bases at V and 2 bases at J; junction bases unmatched: 3. The germline V gene encodes CDR1 ENHRY and CDR2 SYGVKD. CDR3 nucleotide sequence: TGTGCCATCAGGAGACAGGGAAACACTGAAGCTTTCTTT. It codes for CAIRRQGNTEAFF.

The chain is built from TRBV6-1 and TRBJ2-3; D might be TRBD1 (5 bases). The V end was cut by 6 bases, the J end by 2 bases, with 9 bases between. This CDR3 comprises 13 residues. Germline V gene lookup returns CDR1 MNHNS and CDR2 SASEGT. Here the CDR3 reads CASRVTVTDTQYF. The CDR3 DNA follows: TGTGCCAGCAGAGTGACAGTCACAGATACGCAGTATTTT.

CDR3 region: CASSLRDRGNYAEAFF. CDR3 nucleotides: TGCGCCAGCAGTCTCCGGGACAGAGGGAACTACGCTGAAGCTTTCTTT. This chain connects TRBV5-1 to TRBJ1-1; 7 positions agree with TRBD1. V gave up 5 bases and J gave up 6 bases; unmatched junction bases: 16. This CDR3 is 16 amino acids long. Germline loops: CDR1 SGHRS, CDR2 YFSETQ.

V usage is TRBV6-5 and J usage is TRBJ2-7; tentatively, D is TRBD1 (6 bases). Germline-derived CDR1 and CDR2 are MNHEY and SVGAGI. V was cut by 2 bases and J by 6 bases, with 17 bases left in between. The CDR3 covers 15 residues. The CDR3 sequence: CASSYLVEGEREQYF. CDR3 nucleotides: TGTGCCAGCAGTTACCTGGTTGAGGGGGAACGCGAGCAGTACTTC.

This chain joins TRBV6-1 and TRBJ1-5; D is uncertain. Germline V lookup: CDR1 MNHNS, CDR2 SASEGT. V lost 5 bases to trimming and J lost 3 bases, with 14 bases between them. CDR3 length: 15 amino acids. DNA of the CDR3: TGTGCCAGCAGTAGTTTAGCAGTTCCCAATCAGCCCCAGCATTTT. This gives the protein CASSSLAVPNQPQHF.

The rearrangement uses TRBV7-2 and TRBJ2-3; 9 bases are a match to TRBD2. The CDR3 is 18 residues long. Looked up from germline, CDR1 is SGHTA and CDR2 is FQGNSA. The V segment lost 3 bases and the J segment 6 bases; nucleotides outside the gene matches: 16. The CDR3 protein is CASSFTDHWREGPDTQYF. The DNA for the CDR3 is TGTGCCAGCAGCTTTACGGACCACTGGCGGGAGGGCCCTGATACGCAGTATTTT. The full variable domain, its missing parts supplied by reference TRBV7-2 and TRBJ2-3, is GAGVSQSPSNKVTEKGKDVELRCDPISGHTALYWYRQSLGQGLEFLIYFQGNSAPDKSGLPSDRFSAERTGGSVSTLTIQRTQQEDSAVYLCASSFTDHWREGPDTQYFGPGTRLTVL.